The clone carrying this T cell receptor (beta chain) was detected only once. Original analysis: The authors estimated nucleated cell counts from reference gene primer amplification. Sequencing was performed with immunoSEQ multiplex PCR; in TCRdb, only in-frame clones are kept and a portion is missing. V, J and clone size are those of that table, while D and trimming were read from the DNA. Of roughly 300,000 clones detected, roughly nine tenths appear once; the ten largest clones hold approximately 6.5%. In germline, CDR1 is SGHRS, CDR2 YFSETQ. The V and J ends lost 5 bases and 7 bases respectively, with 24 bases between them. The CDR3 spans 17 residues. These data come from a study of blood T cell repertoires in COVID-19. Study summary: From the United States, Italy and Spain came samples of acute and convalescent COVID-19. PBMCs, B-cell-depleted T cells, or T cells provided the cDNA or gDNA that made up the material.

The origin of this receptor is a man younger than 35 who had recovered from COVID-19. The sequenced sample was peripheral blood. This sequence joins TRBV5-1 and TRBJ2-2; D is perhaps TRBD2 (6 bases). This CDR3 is CASRQLPGEPEDGELFF. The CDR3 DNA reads TGCGCCAGCAGACAACTACCGGGGGAACCCGAGGACGGGGAGCTGTTTTTT. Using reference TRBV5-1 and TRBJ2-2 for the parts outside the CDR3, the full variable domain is KAGVTQTPRYLIKTRGQQVTLSCSPISGHRSVSWYQQTPGQGLQFLFEYFSETQRNKGNFPGRFSGRQFSNSRSEMNVSTLELGDSALYLCASRQLPGEPEDGELFFGEGSRLTVL.